Detailed here is one T cell receptor beta chain. What it binds is unknown. J was trimmed by 6 bases and V by 0 bases; bases with no gene match: 11. The CDR3 consists of 17 residues. CDR1 is DFQATT and CDR2 is SNEGSKA in the germline V gene (reference sequence). Random hexamers were used to reverse transcribe the RNA input (roughly 0.5 to 1 ug). Using its own MiXCR run on the immunoSEQ multiplex PCR reads, TCRdb lists one record per CDR3 protein. The table records 200,000 or so distinct CDR3 sequences, approximately 96% of them present only once. This sample stems from a study of CD8 T cells in Susac syndrome. Findings of the study overall: The authors acknowledged that the study's TCR sequencing and HLA analysis involved relatively few individuals. In Susac syndrome, the CD4+ T cell repertoires did not show clonal expansion.

The diagnostic criteria for definite or probable disease, as recently defined, were met by the patients with Susac syndrome. This receptor was identified in a human donor with Susac syndrome. This sequence joins TRBV20-1 and TRBJ2-2; 9 positions agree with TRBD2. The sequenced sample was CD4+ T cells from PBMCs. This chain's CDR3 is CSARDVGGGVKSGELFF. In DNA, the CDR3 is TGCAGTGCTAGAGATGTAGGCGGGGGGGTAAAGTCCGGGGAGCTGTTTTTT.